The 8 T cell receptor beta chains in this list originate from one sample, sequenced in a study of blood T cell repertoires in COVID-19. Sequencing used immunoSEQ multiplex PCR; TCRdb keeps in-frame clones, though not all of them. The data show 200,000 to 250,000 clones, with around 89% seen just once and under 5% held by the top ten. Source material: PBMCs or T cells enriched from blood (not recorded which). These receptor sequences come from a woman aged 25 to 39 who had recovered from COVID-19.

The chain is built from TRBV20-1 and TRBJ2-7; 9 bases are a match to TRBD2. After removal of 3 bases from V and 0 bases from J, the junction contained 6 bases not matched to a gene. Germline V gives CDR1 DFQATT, CDR2 SNEGSKA (reference sequence). This CDR3 has 15 residues. CDR3 sequence (DNA): TGCAGTGCTAGTGAGACTAGCGGATTCTCCTACGAGCAGTACTTC. As protein: CSASETSGFSYEQYF.

This clone was seen a single time. The CDR3 loop reads CASRNSGSSEAFF. The CDR3, as DNA: TGTGCCAGCAGGAATTCCGGGAGCAGTGAAGCTTTCTTT. The gene calls are TRBV28 and TRBJ1-1; D remains unclear. This CDR3 is 13 amino acids long. Trimming removed 6 bases from V and 7 bases from J, with 15 bases in between. Per the germline V gene, CDR1 is MDHEN and CDR2 is SYDVKM.

The rearrangement joins TRBV5-1 to TRBJ2-7; a weak D match, TRBD1 (6 bases). V shed 4 bases and J shed 1 base, with 12 bases lying between them. This CDR3 is 14 amino acids long. Germline V gene sequence: CDR1 SGHRS, CDR2 YFSETQ. The CDR3 nucleotides are TGCGCCAGCAGCCCCTCGGGACAATCCTACGAGCAGTACTTC. Translating it yields CASSPSGQSYEQYF.

The rearrangement joins TRBV29-1 to TRBJ2-1; 9 nucleotides agree with TRBD2. There are 13 residues in the CDR3. V dropped 7 bases and J dropped 9; count of bases not matched to a gene: 10. Germline CDR1 and CDR2: SQVTM and ANQGSEA. The CDR3 is CSAPCGRGREQFF. The CDR3 nucleotides are TGCAGCGCCCCGTGCGGGAGGGGTCGTGAGCAGTTCTTC.

This chain joins TRBV24-1 and TRBJ2-7; D is unclear. CDR3 size: 14 residues. Per the germline V gene, CDR1 is KGHDR and CDR2 is SFDVKD. Trimming took 4 bases from V and 5 from J, leaving 14 bases between them. CDR3 DNA sequence: TGTGCCACCAGTGACAGGTCGAGCATCAACGAGCAGTACTTC. This sequence encodes CATSDRSSINEQYF.

The chain carries TRBV28 and TRBJ2-2, with 9 bases that match TRBD1. Unmatched junction bases numbered 18, after V lost 7 bases and J lost 6 bases. The germline V gene has CDR1 MDHEN and CDR2 SYDVKM. This CDR3 has 18 residues. CDR3 amino acids: CASTTPRGPGQGAGELFF. The CDR3 bases are TGTGCCAGCACAACTCCCAGGGGACCGGGACAGGGTGCCGGGGAGCTGTTTTTT. Full variable domain (outside the CDR3, taken from reference TRBV28 and TRBJ2-2): DVKVTQSSRYLVKRTGEKVFLECVQDMDHENMFWYRQDPGLGLRLIYFSYDVKMKEKGDIPEGYSVSREKKERFSLILESASTNQTSMYLCASTTPRGPGQGAGELFFGEGSRLTVL.

This clone was seen a few times. The V call is TRBV11-1, the J call TRBJ1-1, with TRBD1 matching over 8 bases. V dropped 3 bases and J dropped 5; count of bases not matched to a gene: 5. Germline CDR1 is SGHAT and CDR2 is FQDESV (reference sequence). This CDR3 is 14 amino acids long. The CDR3 loop reads CASSFRGPGTEAFF. The CDR3 DNA is TGTGCCAGCAGCTTCAGGGGGCCCGGGACTGAAGCTTTCTTT.

J is TRBJ1-6 and V is TRBV19; no clear D gene. The CDR3 is made up of 17 amino acids. V lost 5 bases, J lost 1 base, and 15 bases lay in between. Germline CDR1 LNHDA, CDR2 SQIVND (reference sequence). The CDR3 spells CASSPLSEGSYNSPLHF. CDR3 bases: TGTGCCAGTAGTCCCTTATCTGAGGGTTCCTATAATTCACCCCTCCACTTT. The full variable domain, in which reference TRBV19 and TRBJ1-6 provide the parts outside the CDR3, is DGGITQSPKYLFRKEGQNVTLSCEQNLNHDAMYWYRQDPGQGLRLIYYSQIVNDFQKGDIAEGYSVSREKKESFPLTVTSAQKNPTAFYLCASSPLSEGSYNSPLHFGNGTRLTVT.